The 24 T cell receptor beta chains listed next were all sequenced from one sample in a study of blood T cell repertoires in COVID-19. Profiled with immunoSEQ multiplex PCR; TCRdb holds only in-frame clones, not every one. This table holds 150,000 to 200,000 clones, about four fifths found once. Sequencing used peripheral blood. Source of these receptors: a man in his sixties with active or convalescent COVID-19.

This clone showed up just once. The gene calls are TRBV7-9 and TRBJ2-3; TRBD1 matches 7 bases. V dropped 5 bases and J dropped 6; count of bases not matched to a gene: 8. This CDR3 comprises 14 residues. Germline V gives CDR1 SEHNR, CDR2 FQNEAQ (reference sequence). CDR3 sequence reads: CASSPWTGQDTQYF. The CDR3 coding sequence is TGTGCCAGCAGCCCGTGGACAGGACAGGATACGCAGTATTTT.

The V call is TRBV5-1, the J call TRBJ2-1, with 8 bases aligning to TRBD2. Germline V lookup: CDR1 SGHRS, CDR2 YFSETQ. This CDR3 comprises 15 residues. V was pared by 0 bases and J by 2 bases, with 1 base of the junction left unmatched. CDR3 nucleotide sequence: TGCGCCAGCAGCTTGGCACTAGCGGCCTACAATGAGCAGTTCTTC. This encodes CASSLALAAYNEQFF.

V gene TRBV10-1 combines with J gene TRBJ2-2, with TRBD1 matching over 8 bases. The CDR3 loop spans 14 amino acids. Trimming removed 3 bases from V and 6 bases from J; junction bases left unmatched: 3. Per germline, CDR1 WNHNN and CDR2 SYGVQD (reference sequence). Written as DNA, the CDR3 is TGCGCCAGCAGTGAACAACAGGGGGCCGGGGAGCTGTTTTTT. Its protein is CASSEQQGAGELFF.

The V call is TRBV7-2, the J call TRBJ2-3; D is possibly TRBD2 (6 bases). This CDR3 region has 15 residues. Germline lookup yields CDR1 SGHTA and CDR2 FQGNSA. The V end lost 5 bases, the J end lost 1 base, and 13 bases lay between the germline ends. The CDR3 nucleotides read TGTGCCAGCAGCGAGCGGGCACCTCGCACAGATACGCAGTATTTT. This sequence encodes CASSERAPRTDTQYF.

The table lists this clone with a few counts. The chain recombines TRBV25-1 with TRBJ1-6, with D possibly being TRBD1 (5 bases). V dropped 8 bases and J dropped 0 bases, with 11 bases sitting between them. In germline, CDR1 is MGHDK, CDR2 SYGVNS. The CDR3 is 15 amino acids. The CDR3 DNA follows: TGTGCCAGCCGAGACAGTACCTCCTATAATTCACCCCTCCACTTT. As protein: CASRDSTSYNSPLHF.

The chain couples TRBV6-4 to TRBJ1-2; 7 bases match TRBD1. The germline CDR1 and CDR2 sequences are MRHNA and SNTAGT. The trim removed 2 bases at V and 7 bases at J, leaving 4 bases unmatched. The CDR3 contains 13 residues. The CDR3 coding sequence is TGTGCCAGCAGTGACAGGGGGCCCAGTGGCTACACCTTC. This encodes CASSDRGPSGYTF.

The V gene is TRBV6-1, the J gene TRBJ2-1; D might be TRBD1 (6 bases). The CDR3 extends over 15 amino acids. Trimming removed 2 bases at V and 4 bases at J, with 12 bases between. Germline CDR1 reads MNHNS; CDR2 reads SASEGT. For the CDR3, the DNA is TGTGCCAGCAGTGAACAGGGACAAGGGTACAATGAGCAGTTCTTC. The encoded protein is CASSEQGQGYNEQFF.

This rearrangement joins TRBV27 to TRBJ2-5; 10 nucleotides agree with TRBD1. CDR3 length: 15 residues. J was trimmed by 5 bases and V by 5 bases; bases with no gene match: 8. CDR1 is MNHEY and CDR2 is SMNVEV in the germline V gene (reference sequence). The CDR3 region is CASSPVTGGFETQYF. The CDR3 DNA is TGTGCCAGCAGTCCTGTGACAGGGGGCTTCGAGACCCAGTACTTC.

The rearrangement uses TRBV19 and TRBJ2-3; 13 bases fit TRBD2. The CDR3 runs 15 residues. Looked up from germline, CDR1 is LNHDA and CDR2 is SQIVND (reference sequence). The V segment lost 5 bases and the J segment 6 bases; nucleotides outside the gene matches: 5. Here the CDR3 reads CASSGLAGESDTQYF. The CDR3 nucleotides are TGTGCCAGTAGTGGACTAGCGGGAGAAAGTGATACGCAGTATTTT.

In nucleotides, the CDR3 is TGCGCCAGCAGCCAACGGGACCGGGACTCCCTGGAGCAGTACTTC. Protein product: CASSQRDRDSLEQYF. The rearrangement joins TRBV4-1 to TRBJ2-7; maybe TRBD2 (6 bases). The CDR3 runs to 15 residues. CDR1 MGHRA and CDR2 YSYEKL come from the germline V gene. V was cut by 2 bases and J by 7 bases, with 18 bases left in between.

With regard to this clone: Other DNA sequences within the sample encode an identical CDR3. The CDR3 region is CASSYGAGRRDYGYTF. CDR3 nucleotides: TGTGCCAGCAGTTACGGGGCTGGAAGGAGGGACTATGGCTACACCTTC. The V gene is TRBV6-5, the J gene TRBJ1-2; TRBD1 is a possible D gene (5 bases). CDR3 length equals 16 residues. The V end lost 2 bases, the J end lost 3 bases, and 16 bases lay between the germline ends. Germline values: CDR1 MNHEY, CDR2 SVGAGI.

In nucleotides, the CDR3 is TGTGCCAGCAGCTTGGGGACAGGGGACGAGCAGTACTTC. Translated, it gives CASSLGTGDEQYF. J is TRBJ2-7 and V is TRBV5-6, with 9 bases matching TRBD1. The CDR3 runs 13 residues. Germline lookup yields CDR1 SGHDT and CDR2 YYEEEE. V was clipped by 0 bases and J by 5 bases; unmatched bases: 0. Combining the CDR3 with reference TRBV5-6 and TRBJ2-7 gives the whole variable domain DAGVTQSPTHLIKTRGQQVTLRCSPKSGHDTVSWYQQALGQGPQFIFQYYEEEERQRGNFPDRFSGHQFPNYSSELNVNALLLGDSALYLCASSLGTGDEQYFGPGTRLTVT.

The rearrangement links TRBV9 to TRBJ2-1; 12 positions agree with TRBD2. CDR3 length equals 15 residues. V shed 2 bases and J 10 bases; nucleotides not matched to a gene: 7. Germline V gene data show CDR1 as SGDLS and CDR2 as YYNGEE. This CDR3 reads CASSVASGGAREQFF. In DNA form, the CDR3 reads TGTGCCAGCAGCGTGGCTAGCGGGGGGGCCCGGGAGCAGTTCTTC.

This chain links TRBV5-1 with TRBJ1-2; D is ambiguous. V was clipped by 0 bases and J by 8 bases, with 8 bases between them. In germline, CDR1 is SGHRS, CDR2 YFSETQ. CDR3 size: 12 residues. The CDR3 nucleotides are TGCGCCAGCAGCTTGGAGGGCGGGGGCTACACCTTC. This translates into CASSLEGGGYTF.

The chain carries TRBV15 and TRBJ2-3; 7 bases match TRBD2. The CDR3 covers 16 residues. The germline CDR1 and CDR2 sequences are LNHNV and YYDKDF (reference sequence). With 1 base clipped from V and 5 bases from J, the junction kept 9 bases outside the gene matches. CDR3 sequence: CATSRGWSGEGDTQYF. The CDR3 region has the DNA TGTGCCACCAGCAGAGGATGGTCGGGGGAGGGAGATACGCAGTATTTT.

The V gene is TRBV3-1 (or the pseudogene TRBV3-2), the J gene TRBJ2-1, with a possible D match to TRBD1 (6 bases). V was trimmed by 4 bases and J by 5 bases, leaving 12 bases between them. Per germline, CDR1 LGHDT and CDR2 YNNKEL (reference sequence). This CDR3 comprises 14 residues. The CDR3 loop is CASSPLGANNEQFF. The CDR3 bases are TGTGCCAGCAGCCCCCTGGGGGCCAACAATGAGCAGTTCTTC.

The chain couples TRBV27 to TRBJ1-2; D is undetermined. The V end lost 4 bases, the J end lost 8 bases, and 14 bases lay between the germline ends. CDR3 length: 13 residues. In germline, CDR1 is MNHEY, CDR2 SMNVEV (reference sequence). The CDR3 DNA reads TGTGCCAGCAGTTCGGATAGGACTGGCGGCTACACCTTC. Its protein is CASSSDRTGGYTF.

Ten or more counts support this clone. The sample holds other DNA sequences that translate to the same CDR3. This chain connects TRBV27 to TRBJ2-7; possible D gene TRBD1, 5 bases. Germline assignment: CDR1 MNHEY and CDR2 SMNVEV (reference sequence). The ends were cut back, 2 bases at V and 3 bases at J, with 11 bases in the middle. The CDR3 is 14 amino acids. The CDR3 is CASSLGQGFYEQYF. For the CDR3, the DNA is TGTGCCAGCAGTTTAGGGCAGGGATTCTACGAGCAGTACTTC.

The V call is TRBV28, the J call TRBJ2-1; 13 nucleotides align to TRBD2. The CDR3 runs 13 residues. Germline V gives CDR1 MDHEN, CDR2 SYDVKM. The V segment lost 8 bases and the J segment 9 bases; nucleotides outside the gene matches: 4. The CDR3 coding sequence is TGTGCCAGCGGACTAGCGGGAGTGAGTGAGCAGTTCTTC. Translated, it gives CASGLAGVSEQFF.

V usage is TRBV19 and J usage is TRBJ2-5, with TRBD2 matching 8 bases. This CDR3 comprises 15 residues. J gave up 4 bases and V 4 bases, and 8 bases lay outside the gene matches. CDR1 and CDR2 (germline): LNHDA, SQIVND (reference sequence). CDR3 residues: CASSTGPGGRETQYF. The CDR3 DNA sequence: TGTGCCAGTAGTACTGGCCCGGGGGGGAGAGAGACCCAGTACTTC. Drawing the rest from reference TRBV19 and TRBJ2-5, the complete variable domain is DGGITQSPKYLFRKEGQNVTLSCEQNLNHDAMYWYRQDPGQGLRLIYYSQIVNDFQKGDIAEGYSVSREKKESFPLTVTSAQKNPTAFYLCASSTGPGGRETQYFGPGTRLLVL.

V and J are TRBV7-2 and TRBJ2-2; tentative D call: TRBD1 (5 bases). CDR3 length equals 15 residues. The V end lost 5 bases, the J end lost 4 bases, and 14 bases lay between the germline ends. Per the germline V gene, CDR1 is SGHTA and CDR2 is FQGNSA. CDR3 residues: CASSPSRVGTGELFF. CDR3 sequence (DNA): TGTGCCAGCAGCCCATCCAGGGTAGGCACCGGGGAGCTGTTTTTT.

This rearrangement joins TRBV24-1 to TRBJ2-5, with a tentative D call TRBD1 (5 bases). Trimming took off 10 bases at V and 0 bases at J, with 8 bases between the two ends. CDR1 is KGHDR and CDR2 is SFDVKD in the germline V gene. CDR3 length: 12 amino acids. CDR3 sequence reads: CATAGYQETQYF. CDR3 DNA: TGTGCCACGGCAGGGTACCAAGAGACCCAGTACTTC.

This chain joins TRBV3-1 (or the pseudogene TRBV3-2) and TRBJ1-1, with a possible D match to TRBD1 (5 bases). Per germline, CDR1 LGHDT and CDR2 YNNKEL (reference sequence). The CDR3 runs to 13 residues. V lost 4 bases to trimming and J lost 4 bases, with 10 bases between them. The CDR3: CASSPRGGTEAFF. The CDR3 DNA follows: TGTGCCAGCAGCCCGCGGGGGGGCACTGAAGCTTTCTTT.

This clone appeared a few times. V gene TRBV5-3 combines with J gene TRBJ2-7; D perhaps matches TRBD1 (6 bases). TRBV5-3 is noted as an ORF with a role that remains uncertain. The V gene lost 5 bases and the J gene lost 3 bases, with 9 bases spanning the gap. This CDR3 has 12 residues. The CDR3 DNA reads TGTGCCAGAAGGGACAGATTCTACGAGCAGTACTTC. Translation gives CARRDRFYEQYF.